Listed here are 30 T cell receptor beta chains from one sample, sequenced in a study of response to subunit inactivated influenza vaccine. TCRdb processed the RT-PCR reads anew with MiXCR; each CDR3 protein has one entry. This table has about 580,000 distinct CDR3 sequences, approximately 14% appearing once. The specimen was PBMCs from blood, collected less than 13 days after vaccination. The receptors come from a man aged 45-65 years who received an inactivated influenza vaccine.

This clonotype has more than one count but fewer than ten. V gene TRBV5-1 combines with J gene TRBJ2-1; D is uncertain. V dropped 5 bases and J dropped 10 bases, with 10 bases sitting between them. This CDR3 spans 11 amino acids. The germline CDR1 and CDR2 sequences are SGHRS and YFSETQ. The CDR3 loop is CASSQQNEQFF. CDR3 nucleotides: TGCGCCAGCAGTCAGCAAAACGAGCAGTTCTTC.

The rearrangement joins TRBV20-1 to TRBJ1-1; D gene uncertain. There are 13 residues in the CDR3. With 3 bases removed from V and 1 base from J, the gap between germline ends came to 9 bases. Germline V gene data show CDR1 as DFQATT and CDR2 as SNEGSKA (reference sequence). The CDR3 loop reads CSASRQSNTEAFF. The CDR3 nucleotides read TGCAGTGCTAGTAGGCAGTCGAACACTGAAGCTTTCTTT.

This clonotype was seen a few times. The rearrangement joins TRBV20-1 to TRBJ2-1; TRBD2 matches 13 bases. V lost 5 bases to trimming and J lost 10 bases; unmatched junction nucleotides: 8. Per the germline V gene, CDR1 is DFQATT and CDR2 is SNEGSKA (reference sequence). There are 14 residues in the CDR3. The CDR3 protein is CSAYTSGGAREQFF. As DNA, the CDR3 is TGCAGTGCTTATACTAGCGGGGGGGCCAGAGAGCAGTTCTTC.

There are a few counts of this clonotype. The chain links TRBV5-1 to TRBJ2-3, with 9 bases identical to TRBD2. The germline V gene has CDR1 SGHRS and CDR2 YFSETQ. The CDR3 extends over 16 amino acids. V lost 3 bases to trimming and J lost 4 bases; unmatched junction nucleotides: 9. For the CDR3, the DNA is TGCGCCAGCAGCTCGGCGGGAGGGGGCCGCGCAGATACGCAGTATTTT. It codes for CASSSAGGGRADTQYF. Supplemented by reference TRBV5-1 and TRBJ2-3, the full variable domain reads KAGVTQTPRYLIKTRGQQVTLSCSPISGHRSVSWYQQTPGQGLQFLFEYFSETQRNKGNFPGRFSGRQFSNSRSEMNVSTLELGDSALYLCASSSAGGGRADTQYFGPGTRLTVL.

This chain joins TRBV27 and TRBJ2-1, with 9 bases that match TRBD1. Germline CDR1 and CDR2: MNHEY and SMNVEV (reference sequence). The V and J ends lost 0 bases and 6 bases, in that order; junction bases with no gene match: 6. The CDR3 is 16 amino acids. CDR3 sequence: CASSLSVGQGRNEQFF. CDR3 DNA: TGTGCCAGCAGTTTATCTGTCGGACAGGGGCGCAATGAGCAGTTCTTC.

This clonotype has at least ten counts. The rearrangement links TRBV20-1 to TRBJ1-5; no clear D gene. Germline CDR1 reads DFQATT; CDR2 reads SNEGSKA (reference sequence). This CDR3 contains 16 residues. Trimming removed 3 bases from V and 5 bases from J, with 20 bases in between. CDR3 nucleotides: TGCAGTGCTAGTGAACCCCGGGAGGGCCTCCATCAGCCCCAGCATTTT. Translating gives CSASEPREGLHQPQHF.

The chain carries TRBV20-1 and TRBJ1-1; D gene uncertain. CDR3 length: 13 residues. Trimming took off 3 bases at V and 3 bases at J, with 11 bases between the two ends. Looked up from germline, CDR1 is DFQATT and CDR2 is SNEGSKA (reference sequence). The CDR3 spells CSASVSMDTEAFF. CDR3 coding DNA: TGCAGTGCTAGCGTGTCGATGGACACTGAAGCTTTCTTT.

The chain is built from TRBV20-1 and TRBJ1-2; D not resolved. Germline assignment: CDR1 DFQATT and CDR2 SNEGSKA (reference sequence). Trimming stripped 1 base from V and 7 bases from J, with 7 bases between. There are 11 residues in the CDR3. CDR3 protein: CSARVRAGYTF. CDR3 DNA sequence: TGCAGTGCTAGAGTTAGGGCTGGCTACACCTTC.

The rearrangement links TRBV29-1 to TRBJ2-5; D gene unclear. This CDR3 region has 13 residues. The V gene's germline CDR1 is SQVTM and CDR2 ANQGSEA. The ends were cut back, 2 bases at V and 7 bases at J, with 14 bases in the middle. Here the CDR3 DNA reads TGCAGCGTTGAACCAGGCACGGCAGGGACCCAGTACTTC. The encoded protein is CSVEPGTAGTQYF.

The chain carries TRBV5-1 and TRBJ2-3; 10 nucleotides agree with TRBD2. J gave up 8 bases and V 0 bases, and 9 bases lay outside the gene matches. The CDR3 contains 16 residues. Per germline, CDR1 SGHRS and CDR2 YFSETQ. The CDR3 DNA is TGCGCCAGCAGCTTGGTGACTAGCGGGCGTCGGGGTACGCAGTATTTT. This codes for CASSLVTSGRRGTQYF.

This clonotype has at least ten counts. The rearrangement joins TRBV12-3 or TRBV12-4 to TRBJ2-1; no firm D call. Trimming stripped 7 bases from V and 3 bases from J, with 10 bases between. CDR3 length: 13 amino acids. The CDR3 protein is CASKLDGYNEQFF. The DNA for the CDR3 is TGTGCCAGCAAACTCGACGGCTACAATGAGCAGTTCTTC.

The chain links TRBV28 to TRBJ2-6; no definite D call. Germline-derived CDR1 and CDR2 are MDHEN and SYDVKM. With 6 bases removed from V and 3 bases from J, the gap between germline ends came to 6 bases. This CDR3 has 13 residues. The CDR3 bases are TGTGCCAGCAGCTACGGTGGGGCCAACGTCCTGACTTTC. Encoded protein: CASSYGGANVLTF.

The chain couples TRBV12-3 or TRBV12-4 to TRBJ2-2; weak D call: TRBD2 (5 bases). The CDR3 has 18 residues. The V end was cut by 6 bases, the J end by 0 bases, with 20 bases between. As DNA, the CDR3 is TGTGCCAGCAGACCCGCGCCCGAGGGAAGGACGAACACCGGGGAGCTGTTTTTT. Amino acids: CASRPAPEGRTNTGELFF.

V is TRBV3-1 and J is TRBJ2-7; no definite D call. The CDR3 contains 14 residues. The ends were cut back, 0 bases at V and 6 bases at J, with 12 bases in the middle. Germline V gives CDR1 LGHDT, CDR2 YNNKEL (reference sequence). The CDR3 bases are TGTGCCAGCAGCCAAGACATAGTCGGGCTCGAGCAGTACTTC. It yields the protein CASSQDIVGLEQYF.

The V and J genes are TRBV28 and TRBJ2-2, with TRBD1 identical over 7 bases. This CDR3 has 17 amino acids. The V segment lost 3 bases and the J segment 2 bases; nucleotides outside the gene matches: 9. Germline V gene data show CDR1 as MDHEN and CDR2 as SYDVKM. The CDR3 protein is CASSFPRTGFNTGELFF. DNA of the CDR3: TGTGCCAGCAGTTTCCCCCGGACAGGATTCAACACCGGGGAGCTGTTTTTT.

This clonotype was detected many times. The chain links TRBV4-3 to TRBJ2-2; a weak D match, TRBD2 (5 bases). The germline CDR1 and CDR2 sequences are LGHNA and YSLEER. The CDR3 totals 14 residues. Trimming shortened V by 0 bases and J by 7 bases, and 9 bases separated the two germline ends. CDR3 sequence reads: CASSQDYGVGELFF. The CDR3 DNA reads as TGCGCCAGCAGCCAAGATTACGGGGTCGGGGAGCTGTTTTTT.

This rearrangement joins TRBV10-3 to TRBJ2-5; D is unclear. V was pared by 5 bases and J by 3 bases, with 10 bases between. The length of the CDR3 is 13 residues. The germline V gene has CDR1 ENHRY and CDR2 SYGVKD. This CDR3 reads CAISQNPEETQYF. DNA for the CDR3: TGTGCCATCAGTCAGAACCCCGAAGAGACCCAGTACTTC.

This clonotype was detected a few times. V and J are TRBV24-1 and TRBJ2-3; D is perhaps TRBD1 (6 bases). The CDR3 totals 13 residues. Trimming left V 9 bases short and J 7 bases short, with 16 bases between. Germline CDR1 is KGHDR and CDR2 is SFDVKD. The CDR3 here is CATEGRGAHTQYF. The CDR3 DNA reads TGTGCCACCGAGGGCAGGGGCGCACATACGCAGTATTTT.

This clonotype was observed a few times. The V and J genes are TRBV27 and TRBJ2-7, with 13 bases identical to TRBD2. CDR1 is MNHEY and CDR2 is SMNVEV in the germline V gene (reference sequence). With V trimmed by 5 bases and J by 6 bases, 7 bases remained unmatched. CDR3 length: 15 amino acids. CDR3 in amino acids: CASSLGTSGISEQYF. The CDR3 DNA reads as TGTGCCAGCAGTCTCGGGACTAGCGGGATATCCGAGCAGTACTTC.

This clonotype was seen ten or more times. This chain connects TRBV24-1 to TRBJ1-2; D unclear. CDR3 length: 13 residues. Trimming removed 4 bases at V and 5 bases at J, with 10 bases between. In germline, CDR1 is KGHDR, CDR2 SFDVKD. The CDR3 sequence: CATSDLAGYGYTF. The CDR3 region has the DNA TGTGCCACCAGTGACCTTGCTGGGTATGGCTACACCTTC.

This clonotype was seen only a few times. V usage is TRBV12-3 or TRBV12-4 and J usage is TRBJ1-5; TRBD1 agrees at 7 bases. This CDR3 is built from 13 residues. V was clipped by 3 bases and J by 11 bases; unmatched bases: 7. The CDR3 region has the DNA TGTGCCAGCAGTTTCGGGACAGTCAGTACCCAGCATTTT. Translated, it gives CASSFGTVSTQHF.

This clonotype occurred a few times. The rearrangement uses TRBV12-3 or TRBV12-4 and TRBJ2-5, with 8 bases lining up with TRBD2. The CDR3 has 16 amino acids. V lost 3 bases, J lost 5 bases, and 11 bases stayed unmatched. CDR3 amino acids: CASSFAAPTGGETQYF. CDR3 bases: TGTGCCAGCAGTTTCGCCGCCCCCACGGGAGGGGAGACCCAGTACTTC.

This clonotype came up a few times. The chain couples TRBV20-1 to TRBJ1-5, with D unclear. Trimming removed 0 bases at V and 1 base at J, with 4 bases between. Germline CDR1 is DFQATT and CDR2 is SNEGSKA (reference sequence). The CDR3 has 13 amino acids. CDR3 bases: TGCAGTGCTAGAGACGGCAGCAATCAGCCCCAGCATTTT. This sequence encodes CSARDGSNQPQHF.

This clonotype has more than one count but fewer than ten. The chain recombines TRBV7-2 with TRBJ2-3; TRBD2 agrees at 13 bases. The V segment lost 5 bases and the J segment 4 bases; nucleotides outside the gene matches: 3. The CDR3 loop spans 15 amino acids. Germline loops: CDR1 SGHTA, CDR2 FQGNSA. For the CDR3, the DNA is TGTGCCAGCAGCGTGACTAGCGGGAGGCCAGATACGCAGTATTTT. This translates into CASSVTSGRPDTQYF.

This clonotype was picked up a small number of times. The V gene is TRBV5-5, the J gene TRBJ2-7; TRBD1 agrees at 10 bases. Germline CDR1 and CDR2: SGHKS and YYEKEE (reference sequence). CDR3 length equals 14 residues. V trimming: 2 bases; J trimming: 4 bases; junction bases outside the gene matches: 3. CDR3 nucleotide sequence: TGTGCCAGCAGCTTCTGGGACAGGGGATACGAGCAGTACTTC. It yields the protein CASSFWDRGYEQYF. Variable domain in full (rest from reference TRBV5-5 and TRBJ2-7): DAGVTQSPTHLIKTRGQQVTLRCSPISGHKSVSWYQQVLGQGPQFIFQYYEKEERGRGNFPDRFSARQFPNYSSELNVNALLLGDSALYLCASSFWDRGYEQYFGPGTRLTVT.

There are many counts of this clonotype. This chain links TRBV10-3 with TRBJ2-5; D not resolved. The CDR3 contains 14 residues. Germline V gene sequence: CDR1 ENHRY, CDR2 SYGVKD. V was clipped by 6 bases and J by 1 base, with 12 bases between them. The CDR3 bases are TGTGCCATCAGGTTAGGACCGAGCCAAGAGACCCAGTACTTC. Residues: CAIRLGPSQETQYF.

The chain combines TRBV3-1 with TRBJ2-2; tentatively, D is TRBD2 (5 bases). Germline CDR1 LGHDT, CDR2 YNNKEL (reference sequence). V was trimmed by 7 bases and J by 1 base, leaving 7 bases between them. This CDR3 has 13 residues. This CDR3 is CASNGVNTGELFF. Written as DNA, the CDR3 is TGTGCCAGCAACGGGGTGAACACCGGGGAGCTGTTTTTT.

This rearrangement joins TRBV6-5 to TRBJ1-5; D uncertain. CDR1 MNHEY and CDR2 SVGAGI come from the germline V gene. The CDR3 runs 13 residues. V was trimmed by 2 bases and J by 4 bases, leaving 6 bases between them. CDR3 loop: CASSYVPNQPQHF. As DNA, the CDR3 is TGTGCCAGCAGTTACGTCCCAAATCAGCCCCAGCATTTT.

A few counts support this clonotype. CDR3 nucleotide sequence: TGTGCCATCAGTGAGTCGAGGGACGCCTCCTCCTACGAGCAGTACTTC. Encoded protein: CAISESRDASSYEQYF. J is TRBJ2-7 and V is TRBV10-3, with D perhaps given as TRBD1 or TRBD2 (5 bases each). V lost 0 bases, J lost 0 bases, and 12 bases lay in between. Per germline, CDR1 ENHRY and CDR2 SYGVKD. This CDR3 is built from 16 residues.

This clonotype was counted between two and nine times. The chain combines TRBV5-1 with TRBJ1-3; D is unclear. V was shortened by 0 bases and J by 1 base, with 5 bases between the two germline ends. The CDR3 loop spans 14 amino acids. The germline V gene encodes CDR1 SGHRS and CDR2 YFSETQ. The CDR3 DNA is TGCGCCAGCAGCTTGGTGGCGTCTGGAAACACCATATATTTT. Translation: CASSLVASGNTIYF.